Shown below are 27 T cell receptor beta chains from a single sample sequenced in a study of shared clonotypes between healthy human individuals. TCRdb's table, derived via immunoSEQ multiplex PCR, lists solely in-frame clones and lacks some. The repertoire holds 2 million to 2.5 million clones, under 97% seen once, with 0.1% to 0.15% in the top ten. Source material: naive CD4+ T cells sorted from blood. The sample's subset: CD45RA+ positively selected. Every receptor here comes from a man younger than 30 in good health.

The rearrangement links TRBV6-1 to TRBJ1-4; 8 bases are shared with TRBD1. Germline lookup yields CDR1 MNHNS and CDR2 SASEGT. The V and J ends lost 7 bases and 8 bases, in that order; junction bases with no gene match: 12. CDR3 size: 15 residues. The CDR3 reads CASTLDRGGQEKLFF. The CDR3 nucleotides are TGTGCCAGCACCCTCGACAGGGGAGGACAAGAAAAACTGTTTTTT.

The chain employs TRBV9 and TRBJ2-2; the D call may be TRBD1 or TRBD2 (5 bases each). The CDR3 has 15 residues. In germline, CDR1 is SGDLS, CDR2 YYNGEE. The V gene lost 6 bases and the J gene lost 0 bases, with 12 bases spanning the gap. CDR3: CASNRDGANTGELFF. The CDR3, as DNA: TGTGCCAGCAACCGGGACGGCGCGAACACCGGGGAGCTGTTTTTT.

This clone was found once. The V and J genes are TRBV4-2 and TRBJ2-1, with 10 bases that match TRBD2. The CDR3 has 17 amino acids. V trimming: 4 bases; J trimming: 9 bases; junction bases outside the gene matches: 15. The V gene's germline CDR1 is LGHNA and CDR2 YNFKEQ. In nucleotides, the CDR3 is TGTGCCAGCAGCCCCTCATTGCAGCGGGGGGGCCAAGGTGAGCAGTTCTTC. This translates into CASSPSLQRGGQGEQFF.

The chain couples TRBV4-3 to TRBJ2-7; D perhaps matches TRBD1 (5 bases). V was clipped by 0 bases and J by 4 bases, with 16 bases between them. Germline V gives CDR1 LGHNA, CDR2 YSLEER. The CDR3 totals 16 residues. The CDR3 loop reads CASSQDSGPGMYEQYF. DNA of the CDR3: TGCGCCAGCAGCCAAGATTCTGGACCAGGGATGTACGAGCAGTACTTC.

The chain recombines TRBV7-2 with TRBJ1-2; possibly TRBD1 for D (5 bases). The CDR3 consists of 14 residues. Germline loops: CDR1 SGHTA, CDR2 FQGNSA. Trimming pared 3 bases from V and 4 bases from J, leaving 12 bases between. The CDR3 region has the DNA TGTGCCAGCAGCTTGGGTAGGGACGGCTATGGCTACACCTTC. It yields the protein CASSLGRDGYGYTF. The whole variable domain, remainder taken from reference TRBV7-2 and TRBJ1-2, is GAGVSQSPSNKVTEKGKDVELRCDPISGHTALYWYRQSLGQGLEFLIYFQGNSAPDKSGLPSDRFSAERTGGSVSTLTIQRTQQEDSAVYLCASSLGRDGYGYTFGSGTRLTVV.

J is TRBJ1-2 and V is TRBV29-1; a weak D match, TRBD1 (5 bases). V dropped 3 bases and J dropped 4 bases, with 9 bases sitting between them. This CDR3 comprises 12 residues. The germline V gene has CDR1 SQVTM and CDR2 ANQGSEA. The CDR3 here is CSVDRDSYGYTF. CDR3 nucleotides: TGCAGCGTTGACAGGGACTCCTATGGCTACACCTTC.

V gene TRBV28 combines with J gene TRBJ2-5; D call uncertain. Germline V lookup: CDR1 MDHEN, CDR2 SYDVKM. The CDR3 extends over 15 amino acids. Trimming cost V 6 bases and J 4 bases, with 18 bases left between them. The CDR3 nucleotides read TGTGCCAGCAGCCCCTTGGATCCTCCGGTAGAGACCCAGTACTTC. This gives the protein CASSPLDPPVETQYF.

V gene TRBV7-8 combines with J gene TRBJ2-7, with 7 bases identical to TRBD1. CDR1 and CDR2 from the germline V gene are SGHVS and FQNEAQ. The ends lost 2 bases at V and 3 bases at J; junction bases unmatched: 4. The CDR3 has 14 residues. Here the CDR3 DNA reads TGTGCCAGCAGCTTAACAGGGGATCACTACGAGCAGTACTTC. Translating gives CASSLTGDHYEQYF. The full variable domain, its missing parts supplied by reference TRBV7-8 and TRBJ2-7, is GAGVSQSPRYKVAKRGQDVALRCDPISGHVSLFWYQQALGQGPEFLTYFQNEAQLDKSGLPSDRFFAERPEGSVSTLKIQRTQQEDSAVYLCASSLTGDHYEQYFGPGTRLTVT.

V is TRBV5-8 and J is TRBJ1-4; 8 bases align to TRBD1. The CDR3 sequence is 19 residues long. Germline CDR1 is SGHTS and CDR2 is YDEGEE. The V and J ends lost 6 bases and 1 base, in that order; junction bases with no gene match: 17. In DNA, the CDR3 is TGTGCCAGCACCGTAAATCCGACGGGACAGGCTCGAACTAATGAAAAACTGTTTTTT. Translation: CASTVNPTGQARTNEKLFF.

This chain connects TRBV9 to TRBJ2-1; no definite D call. The germline V gene has CDR1 SGDLS and CDR2 YYNGEE. V shed 4 bases and J shed 9 bases, with 17 bases lying between them. The CDR3 extends over 14 amino acids. CDR3 DNA: TGTGCCAGCAGCCCCCCGACACCCTGGGGTGAGCAGTTCTTC. Protein sequence: CASSPPTPWGEQFF.

This rearrangement joins TRBV19 to TRBJ1-1, with 10 bases aligning to TRBD1. Trimming removed 6 bases from V and 0 bases from J; junction bases left unmatched: 1. The CDR3 loop spans 14 amino acids. Germline loops: CDR1 LNHDA, CDR2 SQIVND (reference sequence). The CDR3 DNA sequence: TGTGCCAGTAGGGGACAGGGGATGAACACTGAAGCTTTCTTT. Translation gives CASRGQGMNTEAFF. The entire variable domain, with the rest obtained from reference TRBV19 and TRBJ1-1, is as follows: DGGITQSPKYLFRKEGQNVTLSCEQNLNHDAMYWYRQDPGQGLRLIYYSQIVNDFQKGDIAEGYSVSREKKESFPLTVTSAQKNPTAFYLCASRGQGMNTEAFFGQGTRLTVV.

As for this clone: The sample carries other DNA sequences with the same CDR3. The CDR3 bases are TGCGCCAGCAGCTTGGGGGCAGTAGAGACCCAGTACTTC. It specifies CASSLGAVETQYF. The chain combines TRBV5-1 with TRBJ2-5; D gene ambiguous. Germline V lookup: CDR1 SGHRS, CDR2 YFSETQ. V gave up 0 bases and J gave up 4 bases, with 7 bases separating them. The CDR3 loop spans 13 amino acids.

The genes are TRBV20-1 and TRBJ1-2; D is possibly TRBD1 (5 bases). The CDR3 consists of 10 residues. From germline, CDR1 is DFQATT and CDR2 SNEGSKA (reference sequence). Trimming took off 3 bases at V and 8 bases at J, with 7 bases between the two ends. The CDR3 sequence is CSASRQGYTF. The CDR3 nucleotides read TGCAGTGCTAGCCGACAGGGCTACACCTTC.

This rearrangement joins TRBV18 to TRBJ1-2, with TRBD1 matching over 9 bases. V lost 0 bases, J lost 6 bases, and 14 bases stayed unmatched. The CDR3 consists of 18 residues. Per germline, CDR1 KGHSH and CDR2 LQKENI. The CDR3 region has the DNA TGTGCCAGCTCACCACCGGTACGCGGACAGGGGCTTTCGGATGGCTACACCTTC. As protein: CASSPPVRGQGLSDGYTF.

J is TRBJ2-6 and V is TRBV11-2, with 7 bases aligning to TRBD1. This CDR3 has 13 amino acids. V was clipped by 3 bases and J by 12 bases; unmatched bases: 5. Germline V gene data show CDR1 as SGHAT and CDR2 as FQNNGV. DNA of the CDR3: TGTGCCAGCAGCTTGGGGACAGCCGGCGTCCTGACTTTC. Translation gives CASSLGTAGVLTF.

J is TRBJ2-1 and V is TRBV11-2; D gene uncertain. Germline V lookup: CDR1 SGHAT, CDR2 FQNNGV. Trimming removed 6 bases at V and 7 bases at J, with 7 bases between. The CDR3 contains 11 residues. The chain's CDR3 is CASSPMNEQFF. In nucleotides, the CDR3 is TGTGCCAGCAGTCCCATGAATGAGCAGTTCTTC.

V usage is TRBV5-4 and J usage is TRBJ2-1; no reliable D call. Germline CDR1 reads SGHNT; CDR2 reads YYREEE (reference sequence). The germline V and J ends were trimmed by 4 bases and 9 bases, with 17 bases remaining between them. The CDR3 extends over 14 amino acids. The CDR3 DNA sequence: TGTGCCAGCAGCCTCGGATTAGCACCCGCTGAGCAGTTCTTC. Translation gives CASSLGLAPAEQFF.

The chain employs TRBV11-2 and TRBJ2-7; possibly TRBD1 for D (6 bases). The CDR3 loop spans 14 amino acids. Trimming cost V 4 bases and J 0 bases, with 10 bases left between them. Germline CDR1 reads SGHAT; CDR2 reads FQNNGV. CDR3 protein: CASSSRQASYEQYF. The CDR3 DNA reads as TGTGCCAGCAGCTCTAGACAGGCCTCCTACGAGCAGTACTTC.

To note about this clone: The same CDR3 is also encoded by other DNA sequences in this sample. J is TRBJ2-2 and V is TRBV5-1; the D is unclear. Germline V gives CDR1 SGHRS, CDR2 YFSETQ. This CDR3 comprises 15 residues. The V end lost 0 bases, the J end lost 2 bases, and 8 bases lay between the germline ends. CDR3 sequence: CASSLVGGNTGELFF. CDR3 coding DNA: TGCGCCAGCAGCTTGGTCGGCGGTAACACCGGGGAGCTGTTTTTT.

Notes on this clone: The sample carries other DNA sequences with the same CDR3. The genes are TRBV19 and TRBJ1-5, with D maybe TRBD1 (5 bases). The CDR3 extends over 14 amino acids. Germline loops: CDR1 LNHDA, CDR2 SQIVND (reference sequence). With 1 base removed from V and 5 bases from J, the gap between germline ends came to 9 bases. The CDR3 region has the DNA TGTGCCAGTAGTATAGGTGGGGGATATCAGCCCCAGCATTTT. The encoded protein is CASSIGGGYQPQHF.

The rearrangement joins TRBV7-2 to TRBJ2-5; 12 bases line up with TRBD2. The last part of the DNA fits TRBJ2-7 better; the J call may be wrong. Germline lookup yields CDR1 SGHTA and CDR2 FQGNSA. The CDR3 runs to 16 residues. CDR3 region: CASSLRTSGVTYEQYF. Written as DNA, the CDR3 is TGTGCCAGCAGCCTACGGACTAGCGGGGTAACCTACGAGCAGTACTTC.

Notes on this clone: The sample holds other DNA sequences that translate to the same CDR3. This chain connects TRBV5-1 to TRBJ2-5, with 8 bases matching TRBD1. This CDR3 is built from 14 residues. Germline CDR1 reads SGHRS; CDR2 reads YFSETQ. The junction had 0 bases not matched to a gene; V was cut back by 0 bases and J by 2 bases. CDR3 nucleotide sequence: TGCGCCAGCAGCTTGGACAGGGGGCAAGAGACCCAGTACTTC. Protein sequence: CASSLDRGQETQYF.

The chain carries TRBV29-1 and TRBJ2-5, with D perhaps matching TRBD1 (6 bases). V lost 7 bases and J lost 1, with 10 bases in between. The germline gives CDR1 SQVTM, CDR2 ANQGSEA. The CDR3 sequence is 12 residues long. CDR3: CSAMDSQETQYF. CDR3 coding DNA: TGCAGCGCCATGGACAGCCAAGAGACCCAGTACTTC.

Concerning this clone itself: Distinct nucleotide sequences in the sample also encode this CDR3. This chain connects TRBV5-1 to TRBJ2-1; D not certain. The CDR3 covers 15 residues. Per the germline V gene, CDR1 is SGHRS and CDR2 is YFSETQ. Trimming removed 0 bases from V and 0 bases from J, with 7 bases in between. The chain's CDR3 is CASSLEGSSYNEQFF. Written as DNA, the CDR3 is TGCGCCAGCAGCTTGGAAGGTAGCTCCTACAATGAGCAGTTCTTC.

V is TRBV7-9 and J is TRBJ1-1, with D uncertain. Trimming removed 5 bases from V and 0 bases from J, with 22 bases in between. The length of the CDR3 is 18 residues. The germline gives CDR1 SEHNR, CDR2 FQNEAQ (reference sequence). In DNA form, the CDR3 reads TGTGCCAGCAGCCCTGGCGGGCGGGCTGTGGCCATGAACACTGAAGCTTTCTTT. This translates into CASSPGGRAVAMNTEAFF.

This sequence joins TRBV2 and TRBJ2-7, with 9 nucleotides matching TRBD1. V dropped 3 bases and J dropped 5; count of bases not matched to a gene: 8. This CDR3 has 15 residues. The germline CDR1 and CDR2 sequences are SNHLY and FYNNEI. The DNA of the CDR3 is TGTGCCAGCAGTGATCGAGGGACAGGGAGGAACGAGCAGTACTTC. Translation gives CASSDRGTGRNEQYF.

A few counts support this clone. The chain recombines TRBV15 with TRBJ1-2; no firm D call. Germline loops: CDR1 LNHNV, CDR2 YYDKDF (reference sequence). The CDR3 runs to 13 residues. Trimming left V 1 base short and J 1 base short, with 4 bases between. The CDR3 is CATSRVFNYGYTF. The CDR3 DNA reads as TGTGCCACCAGCAGAGTGTTTAACTATGGCTACACCTTC.